Listed here is a single TCR beta chain. Its antigen is unidentified. Unique molecular identifiers were built into the TCR beta cDNA libraries. TCRdb reprocessed the PCR reads via MiXCR and lists one record per CDR3 protein. Of about 400,000 distinct CDR3 sequences in the sample, about a third were seen once. The data were obtained in a study of post-analysis software for immune sequencing data. Notes on the study in general: Several TRBV segments, TRBV5-6, TRBV5-1 and TRBV20-1 among them, were found more frequent in patients than controls. Multiple sclerosis was associated with a significant reduction in normalized Chao1 diversity relative to controls.

Trimming pared 7 bases from V and 6 bases from J, leaving 18 bases between. Germline V gene data show CDR1 as MNHEY and CDR2 as SVGAGI. The CDR3 runs to 14 residues. Sequencing used blood. This receptor was taken from a girl aged 5-17 years with multiple sclerosis. This rearrangement joins TRBV6-5 to TRBJ1-1, with D possibly being TRBD1 (5 bases). As DNA, the CDR3 is TGTGCCAGCACCCCCAGTTTAAGGGACGCTGAAGCTTTCTTT. Protein: CASTPSLRDAEAFF.